Below are 30 T cell receptor beta chains sequenced from a single sample in a study of beta chain features in type 1 diabetes. General study results and limits: Moderate but significant shortening of TCRB CDR3s was recorded in all four CD4+ subsets from Type 1 diabetes patients.

These receptors lack a known antigen. The authors reverse transcribed all of the isolated RNA, so sequencing captured expressed TCRB transcripts. Profiling relied on immunoSEQ multiplex PCR, and the TCRdb table lists in-frame clones only, not all of them. The sample shows 250,000 to 300,000 clones, about 23% of them seen only once. The sample taken for sequencing was naive CD4+ T cells from blood. All receptors come from a woman in her twenties or thirties with type 1 diabetes.

The rearrangement joins TRBV10-3 to TRBJ2-1; 8 positions agree with TRBD2. Germline assignment: CDR1 ENHRY and CDR2 SYGVKD. The CDR3 is made up of 16 amino acids. V shed 8 bases and J 6 bases; nucleotides not matched to a gene: 15. CDR3 nucleotides: TGTGCCATCCGAAAAGTAGCGGGAACGGGGCTCAATGAGCAGTTCTTC. It codes for CAIRKVAGTGLNEQFF.

This chain joins TRBV4-1 and TRBJ2-1; 12 positions match TRBD2. V shed 2 bases, J shed 4 bases, and the junction held 6 bases outside the gene matches. The CDR3 sequence is 17 residues long. Germline-derived CDR1 and CDR2 are MGHRA and YSYEKL. The chain's CDR3 is CASSQHPTSGSYNEQFF. CDR3 in DNA: TGCGCCAGCAGCCAACATCCGACTAGCGGGAGTTACAATGAGCAGTTCTTC.

This clone was counted between two and nine times. This chain links TRBV15 with TRBJ2-3; D call uncertain. The CDR3 spans 17 residues. Trimming left V 0 bases short and J 1 base short, with 14 bases between. The germline gives CDR1 LNHNV, CDR2 YYDKDF (reference sequence). The CDR3, as DNA: TGTGCCACCAGCAGAGACGGCGGAAGTCTTCGCACAGATACGCAGTATTTT. Its protein product is CATSRDGGSLRTDTQYF.

This clone was counted only a few times. The genes are TRBV7-9 and TRBJ2-2; possibly TRBD2 for D (6 bases). CDR1 is SEHNR, CDR2 FQNEAQ, per germline (reference sequence). The CDR3 contains 15 residues. Trimming left V 0 bases short and J 3 bases short, with 8 bases between. The CDR3 nucleotides read TGTGCCAGCAGCTTAGCGGAGGGATACACCGGGGAGCTGTTTTTT. Translated, it gives CASSLAEGYTGELFF.

The genes are TRBV11-2 and TRBJ2-3, with a weak D call TRBD1 (5 bases). Germline V gene lookup returns CDR1 SGHAT and CDR2 FQNNGV. Trimming removed 3 bases at V and 2 bases at J, with 12 bases between. This CDR3 has 15 residues. This chain's CDR3 is CASSLGHGDTDTQYF. The CDR3 DNA follows: TGTGCCAGCAGCTTGGGGCACGGAGACACAGATACGCAGTATTTT.

This chain uses TRBV6-1 with TRBJ2-5; weak D call: TRBD2 (6 bases). The CDR3 runs 14 residues. Germline V lookup: CDR1 MNHNS, CDR2 SASEGT. The germline V and J ends were trimmed by 2 bases and 3 bases, with 10 bases remaining between them. The CDR3 is CASSESPSEETQYF. The CDR3 DNA follows: TGTGCCAGCAGTGAAAGTCCTAGCGAAGAGACCCAGTACTTC.

This chain links TRBV6-6 with TRBJ2-5; D might be TRBD2 (6 bases). From germline, CDR1 is MNHNY and CDR2 SVGAGI (reference sequence). Trimming removed 7 bases from V and 2 bases from J, with 14 bases in between. The CDR3 covers 14 residues. CDR3 residues: CASTSTRGQETQYF. The DNA for the CDR3 is TGTGCCAGCACCTCGACTAGGGGACAAGAGACCCAGTACTTC.

This clone has just a few counts. The chain employs TRBV30 and TRBJ2-2, with 8 bases aligning to TRBD2. Germline V gene lookup returns CDR1 GTSNPN and CDR2 SVGIG (reference sequence). J was trimmed by 2 bases and V by 3 bases; bases with no gene match: 8. CDR3 length: 16 residues. CDR3 region: CAWSAGTRRNTGELFF. In DNA, the CDR3 is TGTGCCTGGAGCGCCGGGACTAGAAGAAACACCGGGGAGCTGTTTTTT.

The chain is built from TRBV19 and TRBJ2-1, with D possibly being TRBD2 (5 bases). The CDR3 loop spans 13 amino acids. The germline gives CDR1 LNHDA, CDR2 SQIVND (reference sequence). Between the trimmed V and J ends, which lost 0 bases and 10 bases, there was a span of 10 bases. DNA for the CDR3: TGTGCCAGTAGTATAGATCGGGGTCGGGAGCAGTTCTTC. It is translated as CASSIDRGREQFF.

The gene calls are TRBV2 and TRBJ1-2; D possibly corresponds to TRBD1 (6 bases). CDR1 is SNHLY and CDR2 is FYNNEI in the germline V gene. The CDR3 contains 12 residues. Between the trimmed V and J ends, which lost 7 bases and 6 bases, there was a span of 12 bases. CDR3 nucleotides: TGTGCCAGCATCGCGGGGGCGAATGGCTACACCTTC. Encoded protein: CASIAGANGYTF. Using reference TRBV2 and TRBJ1-2 for the parts outside the CDR3, the full variable domain is EPEVTQTPSHQVTQMGQEVILRCVPISNHLYFYWYRQILGQKVEFLVSFYNNEISEKSEIFDDQFSVERPDGSNFTLKIRSTKLEDSAMYFCASIAGANGYTFGSGTRLTVV.

V and J are TRBV5-1 and TRBJ2-2; TRBD1 matches at 9 bases. There are 16 residues in the CDR3. Trimming removed 4 bases from V and 1 base from J; junction bases left unmatched: 5. Germline CDR1 is SGHRS and CDR2 is YFSETQ. CDR3 loop: CASSPRTGENTGELFF. Written as DNA, the CDR3 is TGCGCCAGCAGCCCAAGGACAGGGGAGAACACCGGGGAGCTGTTTTTT.

The V call is TRBV6-5, the J call TRBJ1-5; D possibly corresponds to TRBD1 (6 bases). The CDR3 loop spans 13 amino acids. V was clipped by 8 bases and J by 5 bases, with 13 bases between them. Germline V lookup: CDR1 MNHEY, CDR2 SVGAGI. The CDR3 reads CASGGHGDQPQHF. In DNA form, the CDR3 reads TGTGCCAGCGGGGGACATGGGGATCAGCCCCAGCATTTT.

This clone was seen only a few times. This CDR3 is CSASGYETQYF. The CDR3, as DNA: TGCAGTGCCTCAGGGTATGAGACCCAGTACTTC. This chain joins TRBV20-1 and TRBJ2-5; maybe TRBD1 (5 bases). This CDR3 is built from 11 residues. Germline loops: CDR1 DFQATT, CDR2 SNEGSKA (reference sequence). V was clipped by 6 bases and J by 5 bases, with 10 bases between them.

The V gene is TRBV19, the J gene TRBJ2-7, with unresolved D. In germline, CDR1 is LNHDA, CDR2 SQIVND (reference sequence). V lost 3 bases and J 2 bases, leaving 8 bases between the germline ends. The CDR3 runs to 13 residues. The CDR3 spells CASSIRLAYEQYF. The CDR3 region has the DNA TGTGCCAGTAGTATTCGACTGGCCTACGAGCAGTACTTC. Full variable domain (remainder filled in from reference TRBV19 and TRBJ2-7): DGGITQSPKYLFRKEGQNVTLSCEQNLNHDAMYWYRQDPGQGLRLIYYSQIVNDFQKGDIAEGYSVSREKKESFPLTVTSAQKNPTAFYLCASSIRLAYEQYFGPGTRLTVT.

This clone showed up just a few times. The gene calls are TRBV5-1 and TRBJ2-1; D remains ambiguous. In germline, CDR1 is SGHRS, CDR2 YFSETQ. The CDR3 sequence is 13 residues long. V dropped 1 base and J dropped 9 bases, with 11 bases sitting between them. The CDR3 nucleotides read TGCGCCAGCAGCTTGCACGCCGAGAGTGAGCAGTTCTTC. Its translation: CASSLHAESEQFF.

The chain uses TRBV30 and TRBJ2-2, with TRBD1 matching 8 bases. The ends lost 4 bases at V and 8 bases at J; junction bases unmatched: 9. The CDR3 consists of 14 residues. Germline CDR1 and CDR2: GTSNPN and SVGIG (reference sequence). CDR3: CAWMGSGGTGELFF. Here the CDR3 DNA reads TGTGCCTGGATGGGGTCAGGGGGCACTGGGGAGCTGTTTTTT.

This clone came up a few times. This chain uses TRBV2 with TRBJ2-2; TRBD1 aligns across 8 bases. The CDR3 extends over 15 amino acids. Looked up from germline, CDR1 is SNHLY and CDR2 is FYNNEI. Trimming took 2 bases from V and 6 from J; bases not matched to a gene: 5. Here the CDR3 reads CASSESSRGPGELFF. CDR3 sequence (DNA): TGTGCCAGCAGTGAATCTTCCAGGGGGCCCGGGGAGCTGTTTTTT.

This clone has only a few counts. V usage is TRBV2 and J usage is TRBJ1-1, with 7 positions matching TRBD1. Trimming removed 6 bases from V and 3 bases from J; junction bases left unmatched: 1. This CDR3 is 12 amino acids long. CDR1 and CDR2 (germline): SNHLY, FYNNEI. Written as DNA, the CDR3 is TGTGCCAGCAGCGGACAGGACACTGAAGCTTTCTTT. Residues: CASSGQDTEAFF.

V is TRBV7-2 and J is TRBJ2-5; perhaps TRBD2 as D (6 bases). The CDR3 totals 15 residues. The V gene's germline CDR1 is SGHTA and CDR2 FQGNSA. V was pared by 2 bases and J by 5 bases, with 15 bases between. The CDR3 loop is CASSLWLAPLETQYF. For the CDR3, the DNA is TGTGCCAGCAGCTTATGGCTAGCGCCACTTGAGACCCAGTACTTC.

The CDR3 spells CAWNSGGLGEKLFF. The CDR3 region has the DNA TGTGCCTGGAACTCGGGAGGGTTAGGCGAAAAACTGTTTTTT. The chain combines TRBV30 with TRBJ1-4; no reliable D call. Germline V gives CDR1 GTSNPN, CDR2 SVGIG (reference sequence). The CDR3 has 14 residues. Trimming cost V 4 bases and J 8 bases, with 17 bases left between them.

The V and J genes are TRBV4-1 and TRBJ2-7; 8 bases match TRBD1. Germline loops: CDR1 MGHRA, CDR2 YSYEKL. With 3 bases clipped from V and 4 bases from J, the junction kept 5 bases outside the gene matches. The CDR3 loop spans 14 amino acids. The CDR3 region is CASSHYGTGYEQYF. For the CDR3, the DNA is TGCGCCAGCAGCCATTACGGGACAGGATACGAGCAGTACTTC.

The rearrangement links TRBV25-1 to TRBJ1-1, with D possibly TRBD1 on 5 matching bases. Germline lookup yields CDR1 MGHDK and CDR2 SYGVNS. Trimming stripped 10 bases from V and 5 bases from J, with 17 bases between. This CDR3 has 13 residues. The CDR3 protein is CATSSQGDTEAFF. CDR3 DNA: TGTGCCACCTCCTCCCAGGGCGATACTGAAGCTTTCTTT.

The chain links TRBV21-1 to TRBJ2-1; the table gives TRBD1 as D, unverified against the DNA. TRBV21-1 is an annotated pseudogene. This CDR3 is 20 amino acids long. CDR3 in DNA: TGTGCCAGCAGCAACCCGTTCGGGACAGGGGGCCCTAAGCCCTACAATGAGCAGTTCTTC. It translates to CASSNPFGTGGPKPYNEQFF.

The chain carries TRBV5-4 and TRBJ1-1; a weak D match, TRBD1 (5 bases). This CDR3 has 15 residues. Germline CDR1 and CDR2: SGHNT and YYREEE (reference sequence). V lost 3 bases to trimming and J lost 1 base, with 13 bases between them. Written as DNA, the CDR3 is TGTGCCAGCAGCTCCAAGGGGTCAGGGAACACTGAAGCTTTCTTT. Encoded protein: CASSSKGSGNTEAFF. The full variable domain, with the rest looked up from reference TRBV5-4 and TRBJ1-1, is ETGVTQSPTHLIKTRGQQVTLRCSSQSGHNTVSWYQQALGQGPQFIFQYYREEENGRGNFPPRFSGLQFPNYSSELNVNALELDDSALYLCASSSKGSGNTEAFFGQGTRLTVV.

This chain uses TRBV4-1 with TRBJ2-7; 10 bases match TRBD2. The CDR3 covers 19 residues. The ends lost 3 bases at V and 7 bases at J; junction bases unmatched: 21. CDR1 is MGHRA, CDR2 YSYEKL, per germline. The CDR3 region has the DNA TGCGCCAGCAGCCAGATACTACTAGCGGGAATTTTTCAGGTGGGGGAGCAGTACTTC. Translating gives CASSQILLAGIFQVGEQYF.

This chain connects TRBV6-5 to TRBJ2-6; 7 nucleotides line up with TRBD1. From germline, CDR1 is MNHEY and CDR2 SVGAGI. The CDR3 is made up of 15 amino acids. V lost 2 bases, J lost 2 bases, and 0 bases stayed unmatched. CDR3 region: CASSYDRAGANVLTF. The CDR3 nucleotides read TGTGCCAGCAGTTACGACAGGGCTGGGGCCAACGTCCTGACTTTC.

This clone was counted a single time. This rearrangement joins TRBV30 to TRBJ2-3; maybe TRBD2 (6 bases). The V end was cut by 2 bases, the J end by 5 bases, with 11 bases between. The CDR3 totals 13 residues. The germline V gene encodes CDR1 GTSNPN and CDR2 SVGIG (reference sequence). The CDR3 coding sequence is TGTGCCTGGAGTACGGGGGTTAGAGATACGCAGTATTTT. Amino acids: CAWSTGVRDTQYF. Complete variable domain (other parts from reference TRBV30 and TRBJ2-3): SQTIHQWPATLVQPVGSPLSLECTVEGTSNPNLYWYRQAAGRGLQLLFYSVGIGQISSEVPQNLSASRPQDRQFILSSKKLLLSDSGFYLCAWSTGVRDTQYFGPGTRLTVL.

In its sample, this clone was seen a few times. Other DNA sequences within the sample encode an identical CDR3. This chain connects TRBV29-1 to TRBJ2-1, with 7 bases identical to TRBD2. Trimming removed 4 bases from V and 2 bases from J; junction bases left unmatched: 5. The V gene's germline CDR1 is SQVTM and CDR2 ANQGSEA. The CDR3 is 14 residues long. CDR3 DNA sequence: TGCAGCGTTGTCGGGGGGATCCCCTACAATGAGCAGTTCTTC. This encodes CSVVGGIPYNEQFF.

This clone appeared a few times. J is TRBJ2-7 and V is TRBV5-4; 8 bases are shared with TRBD1. The CDR3 is 13 amino acids. V dropped 5 bases and J dropped 6; count of bases not matched to a gene: 7. The germline gives CDR1 SGHNT, CDR2 YYREEE (reference sequence). In DNA form, the CDR3 reads TGTGCCAGCAGTTCGGACAGGGACGGCGAGCAGTACTTC. Translated: CASSSDRDGEQYF.

The CDR3 loop reads CASSHPVGGAYEQYF. CDR3 in DNA: TGCGCCAGCAGCCATCCCGTCGGAGGTGCCTACGAGCAGTACTTC. V is TRBV4-1 and J is TRBJ2-7; tentative D call: TRBD2 (5 bases). V lost 3 bases to trimming and J lost 2 bases, with 14 bases between them. This CDR3 contains 15 residues. CDR1 is MGHRA and CDR2 is YSYEKL in the germline V gene.